These 30 T cell receptor beta chains share one sample of origin, sequenced in a study of T-cell reconstitution after alpha-beta-depleted transplantation in children. Researchers prepared the TCRbeta library using unique molecular identifiers, the study reports. TCRdb fed the PCR reads into MiXCR, producing one record per CDR3 protein. Here the sample spans a few hundred thousand distinct CDR3 sequences, approximately 30% being singletons. Sequencing was performed on PBMCs, taken before TCRalphabeta/CD19-depleted stem cell transplant. These receptors were taken from a boy younger than two with Wiskott-Aldrich syndrome, due to receive a stem cell transplant.

CDR3 protein: CASSLISPETQYF. The CDR3 coding sequence is TGTGCCAGCAGCTTGATTAGCCCAGAGACCCAGTACTTC. The chain has TRBV5-6 and TRBJ2-5; no reliable D call. Trimming cost V 1 base and J 4 bases, with 8 bases left between them. The CDR3 contains 13 residues. Per the germline V gene, CDR1 is SGHDT and CDR2 is YYEEEE.

This clonotype was picked up a small number of times. This chain links TRBV20-1 with TRBJ1-2, with 7 bases fitting TRBD1. V shed 3 bases, J shed 4 bases, and the junction held 8 bases outside the gene matches. There are 14 residues in the CDR3. Per germline, CDR1 DFQATT and CDR2 SNEGSKA (reference sequence). As DNA, the CDR3 is TGCAGTGCTAGGCTAACGGGACAGCTCTATGGCTACACCTTC. Amino acids: CSARLTGQLYGYTF.

This rearrangement joins TRBV20-1 to TRBJ2-3, with D hard to call. Germline V gene data show CDR1 as DFQATT and CDR2 as SNEGSKA (reference sequence). The CDR3 runs 15 residues. Trimming removed 1 base from V and 4 bases from J, with 15 bases in between. CDR3 nucleotide sequence: TGCAGTGCTAGAGTGGGCCTCCCGATATCAGATACGCAGTATTTT. As protein: CSARVGLPISDTQYF.

This clonotype was counted a few times. The chain combines TRBV29-1 with TRBJ2-2; 7 bases are a match to TRBD2. Germline CDR1 is SQVTM and CDR2 is ANQGSEA. CDR3 length equals 17 residues. V lost 0 bases and J lost 5; bases outside the gene matches: 12. The CDR3 DNA reads TGCAGCGTTGAAGATCGGAGAGGGAGCGGGGTTACCGGGGAGCTGTTTTTT. Its protein is CSVEDRRGSGVTGELFF.

The rearrangement joins TRBV29-1 to TRBJ2-1; 12 positions match TRBD2. The CDR3 is 16 residues long. The junction had 9 bases not matched to a gene; V was cut back by 7 bases and J by 2 bases. CDR1 and CDR2 (germline): SQVTM, ANQGSEA. CDR3 in amino acids: CSARTGTSGPYNEQFF. Here the CDR3 DNA reads TGCAGCGCAAGGACAGGGACTAGCGGGCCCTACAATGAGCAGTTCTTC.

The V call is TRBV5-1, the J call TRBJ2-1; 7 bases align to TRBD2. CDR1 and CDR2 (germline): SGHRS, YFSETQ. The CDR3 sequence is 14 residues long. The V segment lost 7 bases and the J segment 2 bases; nucleotides outside the gene matches: 6. Here the CDR3 reads CASFGGSPYNEQFF. The CDR3 nucleotides are TGCGCCAGCTTCGGGGGGAGCCCCTACAATGAGCAGTTCTTC.

This rearrangement joins TRBV5-5 to TRBJ2-2, with a tentative D call TRBD2 (6 bases). This CDR3 has 15 amino acids. Trimming took off 5 bases at V and 6 bases at J, with 17 bases between the two ends. From germline, CDR1 is SGHKS and CDR2 YYEKEE (reference sequence). The CDR3 coding sequence is TGTGCCAGCAGGGGGAGTAGCGGAGGGGCCGGGGAGCTGTTTTTT. Protein: CASRGSSGGAGELFF.

In this sample, this clonotype turned up a few times. The chain has TRBV29-1 and TRBJ2-3; 11 bases line up with TRBD2. Per germline, CDR1 SQVTM and CDR2 ANQGSEA. CDR3 size: 14 residues. V was pared by 5 bases and J by 5 bases, with 6 bases of the junction left unmatched. The CDR3 DNA reads as TGCAGCGTTACTAGCGGGAGTAGAGTAGATACGCAGTATTTT. It yields the protein CSVTSGSRVDTQYF.

J is TRBJ2-5 and V is TRBV7-7; D unresolved. The CDR3 sequence is 13 residues long. Germline V gene sequence: CDR1 SSHAT, CDR2 FNYEAQ (reference sequence). V lost 5 bases and J lost 1, with 8 bases in between. CDR3 amino acids: CASSQNSQETQYF. The CDR3, as DNA: TGTGCCAGCAGCCAGAACAGCCAAGAGACCCAGTACTTC.

The rearrangement links TRBV7-7 to TRBJ2-3; D unresolved. CDR1 and CDR2 (germline): SSHAT, FNYEAQ (reference sequence). This CDR3 has 14 residues. Trimming removed 5 bases at V and 1 base at J, with 10 bases between. CDR3 nucleotide sequence: TGTGCCAGCAGCCCCAGTACCCGCACAGATACGCAGTATTTT. Protein sequence: CASSPSTRTDTQYF.

A single count supports this clonotype. The rearrangement uses TRBV4-1 and TRBJ1-3, with D possibly TRBD1 on 5 matching bases. CDR3 length: 14 residues. V was pared by 4 bases and J by 3 bases, with 10 bases between. The germline V gene encodes CDR1 MGHRA and CDR2 YSYEKL. CDR3 DNA: TGCGCCAGCAGCCGTGGACAAGATGGAAACACCATATATTTT. Its translation is CASSRGQDGNTIYF.

This clonotype has more than one count but fewer than ten. V and J are TRBV20-1 and TRBJ2-3; 9 bases are a match to TRBD2. V trimming: 2 bases; J trimming: 5 bases; junction bases outside the gene matches: 8. This CDR3 region has 15 residues. Germline V gene lookup returns CDR1 DFQATT and CDR2 SNEGSKA (reference sequence). CDR3 in amino acids: CSARYPLSGRDTQYF. CDR3 bases: TGCAGTGCTAGATACCCCCTTAGCGGGAGAGATACGCAGTATTTT.

The chain uses TRBV6-2 or TRBV6-3 and TRBJ2-1; D not resolved. V was cut by 6 bases and J by 6 bases, with 12 bases left in between. The CDR3 spans 13 residues. Germline lookup yields CDR1 MNHEY and CDR2 SVGEGT. CDR3 amino acids: CASSSPAPNEQFF. CDR3 nucleotide sequence: TGTGCCAGCAGCTCCCCGGCCCCCAATGAGCAGTTCTTC.

V and J are TRBV7-9 and TRBJ1-2; 10 bases align to TRBD1. Looked up from germline, CDR1 is SEHNR and CDR2 is FQNEAQ (reference sequence). V gave up 5 bases and J gave up 6 bases; unmatched junction bases: 9. The CDR3 is 15 amino acids. The CDR3 DNA follows: TGTGCCAGCAGCACTAGTACCGGGACAGGGGATGGCTACACCTTC. Amino acids: CASSTSTGTGDGYTF.

The chain is built from TRBV11-2 and TRBJ2-6, with 12 bases matching TRBD2. Germline trimming cut 5 bases from V and 1 base from J; bases unmatched to any gene: 12. Germline values: CDR1 SGHAT, CDR2 FQNNGV. The CDR3 sequence is 20 residues long. DNA for the CDR3: TGTGCCAGCAGCCAAAGCCTCGGACTAGCGGGACGGTCTGGGGCCAACGTCCTGACTTTC. This codes for CASSQSLGLAGRSGANVLTF. The full variable domain, completed using reference TRBV11-2 and TRBJ2-6, is EAGVAQSPRYKIIEKRQSVAFWCNPISGHATLYWYQQILGQGPKLLIQFQNNGVVDDSQLPKDRFSAERLKGVDSTLKIQPAKLEDSAVYLCASSQSLGLAGRSGANVLTFGAGSRLTVL.

V is TRBV12-3 or TRBV12-4 and J is TRBJ2-3; no definite D call. This CDR3 is 13 amino acids long. Trimming took 2 bases from V and 2 from J, leaving 5 bases between them. The CDR3, as DNA: TGTGCCAGCAGTTTACGACACACAGATACGCAGTATTTT. As protein: CASSLRHTDTQYF.

The chain has TRBV11-2 and TRBJ2-1; 9 nucleotides align to TRBD2. CDR1 is SGHAT and CDR2 is FQNNGV in the germline V gene. V lost 5 bases and J lost 5; bases outside the gene matches: 22. CDR3 length equals 20 residues. The CDR3 loop reads CASSPRTANLVAGENNEQFF. The CDR3 DNA sequence: TGTGCCAGCAGCCCCAGGACAGCTAACCTAGTAGCGGGAGAGAACAATGAGCAGTTCTTC.

The chain joins TRBV28 to TRBJ1-5; D gene uncertain. Germline CDR1 is MDHEN and CDR2 is SYDVKM. The CDR3 has 13 residues. V lost 7 bases, J lost 3 bases, and 10 bases lay in between. CDR3 DNA sequence: TGTGCCAGCACTTGGCGCGCCAATCAGCCCCAGCATTTT. Protein: CASTWRANQPQHF.

V usage is TRBV24-1 and J usage is TRBJ2-1, with D perhaps matching TRBD2 (6 bases). Looked up from germline, CDR1 is KGHDR and CDR2 is SFDVKD. V was pared by 8 bases and J by 4 bases, with 20 bases between. The CDR3 is 16 amino acids. CDR3 amino acids: CATNRKGGAAYNEQFF. CDR3 bases: TGTGCCACCAATCGAAAAGGCGGGGCCGCTTACAATGAGCAGTTCTTC.

The CDR3 DNA reads TGCGCCAGCAGCTTTTGGGACGGGGAGCTGTTTTTT. Translated: CASSFWDGELFF. The chain is built from TRBV5-1 and TRBJ2-2; D ambiguous. The CDR3 contains 12 residues. Trimming left V 2 bases short and J 7 bases short, with 6 bases between. CDR1 is SGHRS and CDR2 is YFSETQ in the germline V gene. The full variable domain, completed using reference TRBV5-1 and TRBJ2-2, is KAGVTQTPRYLIKTRGQQVTLSCSPISGHRSVSWYQQTPGQGLQFLFEYFSETQRNKGNFPGRFSGRQFSNSRSEMNVSTLELGDSALYLCASSFWDGELFFGEGSRLTVL.

This chain uses TRBV5-1 with TRBJ2-7, with TRBD2 matching over 8 bases. J gave up 2 bases and V 4 bases, and 8 bases lay outside the gene matches. Germline CDR1 and CDR2: SGHRS and YFSETQ. The CDR3 covers 15 residues. CDR3 amino acids: CASSETGTRPYEQYF. The CDR3 DNA reads TGCGCCAGCAGCGAGACCGGGACTAGACCCTACGAGCAGTACTTC.

This clonotype was counted only a few times. This chain joins TRBV15 and TRBJ2-3, with 7 bases that match TRBD2. The germline V gene has CDR1 LNHNV and CDR2 YYDKDF (reference sequence). The junction had 3 bases not matched to a gene; V was cut back by 8 bases and J by 1 base. The CDR3 contains 13 residues. The CDR3 coding sequence is TGTGCCACCTGGAGCGGGGGCACAGATACGCAGTATTTT. Translating gives CATWSGGTDTQYF. The full variable domain, its missing parts supplied by reference TRBV15 and TRBJ2-3, is DAMVIQNPRYQVTQFGKPVTLSCSQTLNHNVMYWYQQKSSQAPKLLFHYYDKDFNNEADTPDNFQSRRPNTSFCFLDIRSPGLGDTAMYLCATWSGGTDTQYFGPGTRLTVL.

The chain carries TRBV5-1 and TRBJ1-2; 7 nucleotides match TRBD1. The CDR3 consists of 15 residues. V was pared by 7 bases and J by 0 bases, with 9 bases of the junction left unmatched. Germline lookup yields CDR1 SGHRS and CDR2 YFSETQ. In DNA, the CDR3 is TGCGCCAGCCGTAACCGGGACAGTCCTAACTATGGCTACACCTTC. This translates into CASRNRDSPNYGYTF.

The chain carries TRBV5-1 and TRBJ2-1; no clear D gene. This CDR3 region has 12 residues. The V end lost 3 bases, the J end lost 5 bases, and 6 bases lay between the germline ends. The germline V gene encodes CDR1 SGHRS and CDR2 YFSETQ. The CDR3 loop reads CASSSLNNEQFF. CDR3 in DNA: TGCGCCAGCAGCTCCCTTAACAATGAGCAGTTCTTC.

The genes are TRBV12-3 or TRBV12-4 and TRBJ2-7, with 9 bases fitting TRBD1. J lost 3 bases, V lost 5 bases, and 11 bases had no gene match. This CDR3 comprises 16 residues. In DNA, the CDR3 is TGTGCCAGCAGTACAACCCCCGGGACAGGGAACTACGAGCAGTACTTC. Translation: CASSTTPGTGNYEQYF.

This clonotype has only a few counts. This chain connects TRBV5-1 to TRBJ1-1; no definite D call. There are 14 residues in the CDR3. V was pared by 2 bases and J by 5 bases, with 13 bases between. Per germline, CDR1 SGHRS and CDR2 YFSETQ. CDR3 in amino acids: CASSLSGVETEAFF. The DNA of the CDR3 is TGCGCCAGCAGCTTAAGCGGGGTAGAGACTGAAGCTTTCTTT.

The V and J genes are TRBV7-7 and TRBJ2-2; possibly TRBD1 for D (7 bases). The V and J ends lost 5 bases and 4 bases respectively, with 14 bases between them. The CDR3 runs 15 residues. CDR1 is SSHAT and CDR2 is FNYEAQ in the germline V gene (reference sequence). The CDR3 DNA follows: TGTGCCAGCAGCCCGGGGACAGCGGGCACCGGGGAGCTGTTTTTT. It specifies CASSPGTAGTGELFF.

The chain uses TRBV24-1 and TRBJ2-1, with D tentatively TRBD2 (6 bases). The V gene lost 5 bases and the J gene lost 6 bases, with 10 bases spanning the gap. Looked up from germline, CDR1 is KGHDR and CDR2 is SFDVKD. This CDR3 comprises 13 residues. The CDR3 sequence: CATSGAGLNEQFF. The CDR3 DNA reads TGTGCCACCAGTGGCGCGGGGCTCAATGAGCAGTTCTTC.

A few counts support this clonotype. This rearrangement joins TRBV20-1 to TRBJ2-3; 7 bases are shared with TRBD2. The germline V gene encodes CDR1 DFQATT and CDR2 SNEGSKA (reference sequence). V gave up 3 bases and J gave up 2 bases; unmatched junction bases: 5. This CDR3 is 14 amino acids long. The CDR3 sequence: CSAREAGHTDTQYF. The CDR3 nucleotides read TGCAGTGCTAGGGAAGCGGGGCACACAGATACGCAGTATTTT.

The genes are TRBV12-3 or TRBV12-4 and TRBJ2-7; tentatively, D is TRBD2 (6 bases). V was pared by 9 bases and J by 3 bases, with 24 bases between. The CDR3 contains 16 residues. Here the CDR3 DNA reads TGTGCCAGTCAGGTCCGGGGGACCGGTTGGAACTACGAGCAGTACTTC. Translated: CASQVRGTGWNYEQYF.